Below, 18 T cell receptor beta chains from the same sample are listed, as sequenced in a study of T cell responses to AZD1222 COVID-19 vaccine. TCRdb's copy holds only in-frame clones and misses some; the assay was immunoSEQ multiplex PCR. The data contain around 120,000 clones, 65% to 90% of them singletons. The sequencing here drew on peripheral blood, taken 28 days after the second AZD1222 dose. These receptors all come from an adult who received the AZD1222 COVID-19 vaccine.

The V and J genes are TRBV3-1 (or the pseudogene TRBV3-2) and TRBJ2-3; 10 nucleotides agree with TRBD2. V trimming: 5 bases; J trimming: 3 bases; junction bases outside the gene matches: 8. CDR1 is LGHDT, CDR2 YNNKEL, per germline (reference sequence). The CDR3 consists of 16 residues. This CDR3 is CASSYYLLAGTDTQYF. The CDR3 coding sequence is TGTGCCAGCAGCTATTACTTACTAGCGGGGACAGATACGCAGTATTTT.

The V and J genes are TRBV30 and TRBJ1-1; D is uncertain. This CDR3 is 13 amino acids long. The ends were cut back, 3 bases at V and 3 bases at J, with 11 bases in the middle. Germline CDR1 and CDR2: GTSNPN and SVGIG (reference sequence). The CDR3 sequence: CAWSLGWDTEAFF. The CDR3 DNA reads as TGTGCCTGGAGCTTGGGTTGGGACACTGAAGCTTTCTTT.

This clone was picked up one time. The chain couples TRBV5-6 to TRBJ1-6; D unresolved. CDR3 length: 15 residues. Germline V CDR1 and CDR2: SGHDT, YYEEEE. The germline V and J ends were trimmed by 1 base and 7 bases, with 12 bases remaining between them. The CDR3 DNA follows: TGTGCCAGCAGCTTGCCCGGAAGAAGGAATTCACCCCTCCACTTT. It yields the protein CASSLPGRRNSPLHF.

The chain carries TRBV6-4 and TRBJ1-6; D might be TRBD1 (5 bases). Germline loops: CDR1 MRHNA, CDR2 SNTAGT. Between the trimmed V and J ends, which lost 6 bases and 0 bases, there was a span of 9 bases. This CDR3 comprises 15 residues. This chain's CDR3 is CASRAGSSYNSPLHF. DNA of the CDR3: TGTGCCAGCAGGGCAGGGAGCTCCTATAATTCACCCCTCCACTTT.

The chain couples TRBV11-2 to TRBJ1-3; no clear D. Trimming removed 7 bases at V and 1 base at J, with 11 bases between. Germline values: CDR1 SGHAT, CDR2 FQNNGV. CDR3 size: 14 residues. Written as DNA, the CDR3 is TGTGCCAGCATCCGGGGAGGGTCTGGAAACACCATATATTTT. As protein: CASIRGGSGNTIYF.

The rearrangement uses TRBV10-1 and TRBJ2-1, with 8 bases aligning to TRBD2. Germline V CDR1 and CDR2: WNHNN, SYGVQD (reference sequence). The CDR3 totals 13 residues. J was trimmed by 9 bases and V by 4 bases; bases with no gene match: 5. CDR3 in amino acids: CASSAGGNGEQFF. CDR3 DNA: TGCGCCAGCAGTGCGGGGGGGAACGGTGAGCAGTTCTTC.

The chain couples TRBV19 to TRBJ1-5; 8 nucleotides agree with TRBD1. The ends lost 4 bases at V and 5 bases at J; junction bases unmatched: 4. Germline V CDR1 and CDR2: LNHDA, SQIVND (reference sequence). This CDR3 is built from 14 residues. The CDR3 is CASSKDRADQPQHF. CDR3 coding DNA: TGTGCCAGTAGTAAGGACAGGGCGGATCAGCCCCAGCATTTT.

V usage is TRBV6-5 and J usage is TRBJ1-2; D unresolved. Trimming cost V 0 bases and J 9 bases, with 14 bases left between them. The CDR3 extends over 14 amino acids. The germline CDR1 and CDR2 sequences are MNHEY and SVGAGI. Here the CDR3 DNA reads TGTGCCAGCAGTTACTCAGGGTCTAAGCTGAGCTACACCTTC. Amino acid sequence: CASSYSGSKLSYTF.

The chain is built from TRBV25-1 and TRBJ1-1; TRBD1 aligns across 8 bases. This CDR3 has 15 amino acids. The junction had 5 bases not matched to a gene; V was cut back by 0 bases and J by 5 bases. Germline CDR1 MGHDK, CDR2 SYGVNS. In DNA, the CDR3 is TGTGCCAGCAGTGAATACCAGGGGGCAAGTACTGAAGCTTTCTTT. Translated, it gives CASSEYQGASTEAFF.

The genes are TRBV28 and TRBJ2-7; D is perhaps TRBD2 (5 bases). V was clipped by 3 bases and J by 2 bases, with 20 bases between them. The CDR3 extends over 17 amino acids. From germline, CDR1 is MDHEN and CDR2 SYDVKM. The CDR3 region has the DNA TGTGCCAGCAGTTTTATGGGCTGGAGGCCAGGCACCTACGAGCAGTACTTC. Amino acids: CASSFMGWRPGTYEQYF.

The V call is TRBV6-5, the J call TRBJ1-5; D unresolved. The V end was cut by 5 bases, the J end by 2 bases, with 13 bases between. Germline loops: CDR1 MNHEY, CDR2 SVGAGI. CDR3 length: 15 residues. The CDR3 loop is CASSLFGGGNQPQHF. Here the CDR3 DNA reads TGTGCCAGCAGTCTGTTCGGTGGCGGCAATCAGCCCCAGCATTTT.

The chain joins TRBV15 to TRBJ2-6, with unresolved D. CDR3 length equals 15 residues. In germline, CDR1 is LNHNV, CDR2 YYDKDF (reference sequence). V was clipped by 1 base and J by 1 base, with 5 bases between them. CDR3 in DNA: TGTGCCACCAGCAGAGGGGGATCTGGGGCCAACGTCCTGACTTTC. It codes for CATSRGGSGANVLTF. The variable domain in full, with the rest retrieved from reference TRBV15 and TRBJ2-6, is DAMVIQNPRYQVTQFGKPVTLSCSQTLNHNVMYWYQQKSSQAPKLLFHYYDKDFNNEADTPDNFQSRRPNTSFCFLDIRSPGLGDTAMYLCATSRGGSGANVLTFGAGSRLTVL.

The CDR3, as DNA: TGTGCCAGCACGAAGGGACAAGAGACCCAGTACTTC. This encodes CASTKGQETQYF. The chain uses TRBV7-2 and TRBJ2-5, with D uncertain. The ends were cut back, 7 bases at V and 2 bases at J, with 8 bases in the middle. The germline V gene has CDR1 SGHTA and CDR2 FQGNSA. CDR3 size: 12 residues. The whole variable domain, remainder taken from reference TRBV7-2 and TRBJ2-5, is GAGVSQSPSNKVTEKGKDVELRCDPISGHTALYWYRQSLGQGLEFLIYFQGNSAPDKSGLPSDRFSAERTGGSVSTLTIQRTQQEDSAVYLCASTKGQETQYFGPGTRLLVL.

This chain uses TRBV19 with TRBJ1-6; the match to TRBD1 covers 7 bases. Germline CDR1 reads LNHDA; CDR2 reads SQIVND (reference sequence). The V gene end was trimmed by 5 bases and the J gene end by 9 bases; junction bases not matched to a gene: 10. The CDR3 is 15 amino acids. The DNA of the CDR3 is TGTGCCAGTAGTCCCGAGGCAGGGGGATTTTCACCCCTCCACTTT. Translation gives CASSPEAGGFSPLHF.

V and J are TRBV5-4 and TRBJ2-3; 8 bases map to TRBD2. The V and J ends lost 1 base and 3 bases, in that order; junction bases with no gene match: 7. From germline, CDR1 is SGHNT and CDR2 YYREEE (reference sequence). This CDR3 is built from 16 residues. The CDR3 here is CASSLLVAGRTDTQYF. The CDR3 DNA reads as TGTGCCAGCAGCTTGTTGGTAGCGGGGAGGACAGATACGCAGTATTTT.

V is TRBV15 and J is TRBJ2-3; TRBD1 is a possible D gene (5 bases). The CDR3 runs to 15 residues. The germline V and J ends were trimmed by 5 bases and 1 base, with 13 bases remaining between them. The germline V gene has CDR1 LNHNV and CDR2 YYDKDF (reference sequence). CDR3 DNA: TGTGCCACCAGCGGAAGTAGGGGTGGCACAGATACGCAGTATTTT. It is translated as CATSGSRGGTDTQYF.

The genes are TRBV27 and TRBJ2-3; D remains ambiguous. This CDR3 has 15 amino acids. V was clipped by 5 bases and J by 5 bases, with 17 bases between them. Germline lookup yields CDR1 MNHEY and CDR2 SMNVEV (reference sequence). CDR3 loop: CASSGIRAKGDTQYF. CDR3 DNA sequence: TGTGCCAGCAGTGGGATTAGGGCCAAGGGAGATACGCAGTATTTT.

CDR3 DNA sequence: TGCGCCAGCAGCCAAGCAAGGGAACTAAAACTGTTTTTT. It codes for CASSQARELKLFF. V is TRBV4-3 and J is TRBJ1-4, with D unclear. The CDR3 sequence is 13 residues long. Germline CDR1 and CDR2: LGHNA and YSLEER. V lost 1 base to trimming and J lost 10 bases, with 10 bases between them.